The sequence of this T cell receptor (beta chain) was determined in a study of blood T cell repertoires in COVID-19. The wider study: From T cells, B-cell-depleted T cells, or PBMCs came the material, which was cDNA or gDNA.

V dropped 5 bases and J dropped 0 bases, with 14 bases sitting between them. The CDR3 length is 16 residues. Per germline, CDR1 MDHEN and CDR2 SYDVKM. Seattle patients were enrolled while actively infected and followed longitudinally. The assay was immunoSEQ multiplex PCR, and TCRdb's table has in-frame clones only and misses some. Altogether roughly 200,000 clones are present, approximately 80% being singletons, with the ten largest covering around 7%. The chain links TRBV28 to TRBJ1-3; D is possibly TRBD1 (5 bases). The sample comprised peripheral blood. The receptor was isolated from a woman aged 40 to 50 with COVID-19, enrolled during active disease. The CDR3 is CASSGPVGASGNTIYF. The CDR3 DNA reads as TGTGCCAGCAGTGGACCAGTTGGGGCCTCTGGAAACACCATATATTTT.